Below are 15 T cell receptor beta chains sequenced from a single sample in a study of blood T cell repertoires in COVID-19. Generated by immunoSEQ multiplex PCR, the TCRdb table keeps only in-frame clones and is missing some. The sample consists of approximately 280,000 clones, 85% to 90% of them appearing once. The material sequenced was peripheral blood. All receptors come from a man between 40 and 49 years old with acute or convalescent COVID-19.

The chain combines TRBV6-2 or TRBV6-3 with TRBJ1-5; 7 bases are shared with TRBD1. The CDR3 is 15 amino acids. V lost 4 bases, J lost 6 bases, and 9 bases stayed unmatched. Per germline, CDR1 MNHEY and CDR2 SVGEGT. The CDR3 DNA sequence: TGTGCCAGCAGTTCCATAGGCCAGGGGGGTCAGCCCCAGCATTTT. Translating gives CASSSIGQGGQPQHF.

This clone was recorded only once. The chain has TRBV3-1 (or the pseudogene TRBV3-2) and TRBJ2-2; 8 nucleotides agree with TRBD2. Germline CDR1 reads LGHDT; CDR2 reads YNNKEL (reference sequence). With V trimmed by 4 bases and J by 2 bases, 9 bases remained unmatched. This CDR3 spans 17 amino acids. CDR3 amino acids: CASSPLRSGENTGELFF. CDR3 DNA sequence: TGTGCCAGCAGCCCCCTGCGTAGCGGGGAAAACACCGGGGAGCTGTTTTTT.

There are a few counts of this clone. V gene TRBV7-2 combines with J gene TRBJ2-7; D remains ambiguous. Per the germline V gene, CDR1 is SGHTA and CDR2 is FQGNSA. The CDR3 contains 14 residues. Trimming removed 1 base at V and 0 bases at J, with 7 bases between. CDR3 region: CASSLEASSYEQYF. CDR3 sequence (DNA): TGTGCCAGCAGCTTAGAGGCTAGCTCCTACGAGCAGTACTTC.

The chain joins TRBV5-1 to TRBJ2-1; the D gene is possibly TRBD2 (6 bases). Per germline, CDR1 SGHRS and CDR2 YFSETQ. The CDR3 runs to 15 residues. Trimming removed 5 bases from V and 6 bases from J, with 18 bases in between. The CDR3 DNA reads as TGCGCCAGCAGAATGCAGGAGGGGATGGGCAATGAGCAGTTCTTC. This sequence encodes CASRMQEGMGNEQFF.

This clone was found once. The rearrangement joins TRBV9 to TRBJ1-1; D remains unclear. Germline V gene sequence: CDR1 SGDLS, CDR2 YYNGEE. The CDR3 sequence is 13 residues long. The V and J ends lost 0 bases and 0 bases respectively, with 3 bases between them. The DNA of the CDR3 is TGTGCCAGCAGCGTAGACATGAACACTGAAGCTTTCTTT. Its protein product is CASSVDMNTEAFF.

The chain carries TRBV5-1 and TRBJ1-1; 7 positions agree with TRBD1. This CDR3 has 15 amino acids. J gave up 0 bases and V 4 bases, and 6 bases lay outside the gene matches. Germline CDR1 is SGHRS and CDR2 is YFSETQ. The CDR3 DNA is TGCGCCAGCAGCCCCATGGGGACAGTGAACACTGAAGCTTTCTTT. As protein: CASSPMGTVNTEAFF.

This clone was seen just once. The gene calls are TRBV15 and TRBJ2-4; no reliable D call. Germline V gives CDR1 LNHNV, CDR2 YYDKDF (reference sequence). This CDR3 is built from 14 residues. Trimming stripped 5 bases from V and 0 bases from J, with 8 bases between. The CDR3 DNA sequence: TGTGCCACCAGCGGTACAGTAGCCAAAAACATTCAGTACTTC. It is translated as CATSGTVAKNIQYF.

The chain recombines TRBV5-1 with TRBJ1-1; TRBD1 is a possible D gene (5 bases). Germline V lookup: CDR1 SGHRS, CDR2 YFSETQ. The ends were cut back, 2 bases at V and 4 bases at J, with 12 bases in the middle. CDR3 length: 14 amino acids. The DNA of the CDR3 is TGCGCCAGCAGCTTCACCCAGGGAGGCACTGAAGCTTTCTTT. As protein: CASSFTQGGTEAFF.

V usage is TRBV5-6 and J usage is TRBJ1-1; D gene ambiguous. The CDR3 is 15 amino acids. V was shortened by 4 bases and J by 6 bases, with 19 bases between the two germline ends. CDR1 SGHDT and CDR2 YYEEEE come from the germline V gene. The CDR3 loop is CASSPRPSRGPEAFF. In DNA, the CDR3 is TGTGCCAGCAGCCCCCGACCGTCCCGCGGCCCTGAAGCTTTCTTT.

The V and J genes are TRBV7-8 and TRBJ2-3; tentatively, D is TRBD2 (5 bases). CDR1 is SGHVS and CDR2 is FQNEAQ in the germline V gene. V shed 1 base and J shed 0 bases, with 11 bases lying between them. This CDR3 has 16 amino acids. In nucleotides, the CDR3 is TGTGCCAGCAGCTTAGATGAGGGCGGAAGCACAGATACGCAGTATTTT. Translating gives CASSLDEGGSTDTQYF. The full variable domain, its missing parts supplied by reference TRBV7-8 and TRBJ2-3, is GAGVSQSPRYKVAKRGQDVALRCDPISGHVSLFWYQQALGQGPEFLTYFQNEAQLDKSGLPSDRFFAERPEGSVSTLKIQRTQQEDSAVYLCASSLDEGGSTDTQYFGPGTRLTVL.

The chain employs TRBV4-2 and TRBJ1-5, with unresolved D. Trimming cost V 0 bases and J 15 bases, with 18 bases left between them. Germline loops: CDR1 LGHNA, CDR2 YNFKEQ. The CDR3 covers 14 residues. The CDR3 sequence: CASSQDASQPERHF. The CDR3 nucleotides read TGTGCCAGCAGCCAAGACGCGAGTCAGCCGGAGCGGCATTTT.

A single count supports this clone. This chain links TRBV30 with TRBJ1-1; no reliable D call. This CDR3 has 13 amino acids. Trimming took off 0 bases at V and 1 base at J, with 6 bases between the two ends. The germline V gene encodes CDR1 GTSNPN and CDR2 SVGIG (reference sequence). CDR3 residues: CAWSVMANTEAFF. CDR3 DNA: TGTGCCTGGAGTGTAATGGCGAACACTGAAGCTTTCTTT. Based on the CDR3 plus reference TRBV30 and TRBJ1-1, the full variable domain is SQTIHQWPATLVQPVGSPLSLECTVEGTSNPNLYWYRQAAGRGLQLLFYSVGIGQISSEVPQNLSASRPQDRQFILSSKKLLLSDSGFYLCAWSVMANTEAFFGQGTRLTVV.

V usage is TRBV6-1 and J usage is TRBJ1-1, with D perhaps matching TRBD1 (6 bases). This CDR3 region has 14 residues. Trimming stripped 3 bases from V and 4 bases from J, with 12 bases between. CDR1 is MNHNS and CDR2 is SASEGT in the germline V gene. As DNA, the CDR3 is TGTGCCAGCAGTGAGAACAGGGCCCGCACTGAAGCTTTCTTT. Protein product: CASSENRARTEAFF.

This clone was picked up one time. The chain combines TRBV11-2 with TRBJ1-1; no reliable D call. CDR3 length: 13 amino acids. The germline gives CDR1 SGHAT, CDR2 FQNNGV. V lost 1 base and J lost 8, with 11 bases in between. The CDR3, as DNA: TGTGCCAGCAGCTTAGGAGTTGAGAGGGAAGCTTTCTTT. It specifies CASSLGVEREAFF.

The CDR3, as DNA: TGTGCCAGCAGCGTAGGGACAGGGAATAAAGACAATGAGCAGTTCTTC. Encoded protein: CASSVGTGNKDNEQFF. The chain combines TRBV9 with TRBJ2-1; 8 positions agree with TRBD1. V shed 0 bases and J 5 bases; nucleotides not matched to a gene: 7. The CDR3 sequence is 16 residues long. CDR1 and CDR2 from the germline V gene are SGDLS and YYNGEE. The whole variable domain, remainder taken from reference TRBV9 and TRBJ2-1, is DSGVTQTPKHLITATGQRVTLRCSPRSGDLSVYWYQQSLDQGLQFLIQYYNGEERAKGNILERFSAQQFPDLHSELNLSSLELGDSALYFCASSVGTGNKDNEQFFGPGTRLTVL.